This TCR beta chain was found in a study of T cells in Graves' hyperthyroidism and ophthalmopathy. Over 8 ml fresh peripheral blood yielded the PBMCs. Findings and limits, study-wide: Ophthalmopathy was identified by the model a median around 5.9 months ahead of onset.

At least ten counts were recorded for this clonotype. Its antigen remains unidentified. Regions amplified from RNA transcripts were the TCR beta CDR3 regions. HTBI primers drove first-round RT-PCR of the TCR CDR3. One entry per CDR3 protein, called by TCRdb with MiXCR from the multiplex PCR reads. Counted here are around 720,000 distinct CDR3 sequences, around a third occurring once; the ten biggest clones make up roughly 31%. What was sequenced was blood. This sequence originates from a woman between 40 and 50 years old with Graves' hyperthyroidism.

The CDR3 DNA reads as TGTGCCAGCAGACCCGGACTCTCCAAGACCCAGTACTTC. Its translation: CASRPGLSKTQYF. The V call is TRBV7-2, the J call TRBJ2-5, with D possibly being TRBD2 (5 bases). CDR1 SGHTA and CDR2 FQGNSA come from the germline V gene. CDR3 length: 13 residues. Trimming pared 6 bases from V and 6 bases from J, leaving 14 bases between. The whole variable domain, remainder taken from reference TRBV7-2 and TRBJ2-5, is GAGVSQSPSNKVTEKGKDVELRCDPISGHTALYWYRQSLGQGLEFLIYFQGNSAPDKSGLPSDRFSAERTGGSVSTLTIQRTQQEDSAVYLCASRPGLSKTQYFGPGTRLLVL.